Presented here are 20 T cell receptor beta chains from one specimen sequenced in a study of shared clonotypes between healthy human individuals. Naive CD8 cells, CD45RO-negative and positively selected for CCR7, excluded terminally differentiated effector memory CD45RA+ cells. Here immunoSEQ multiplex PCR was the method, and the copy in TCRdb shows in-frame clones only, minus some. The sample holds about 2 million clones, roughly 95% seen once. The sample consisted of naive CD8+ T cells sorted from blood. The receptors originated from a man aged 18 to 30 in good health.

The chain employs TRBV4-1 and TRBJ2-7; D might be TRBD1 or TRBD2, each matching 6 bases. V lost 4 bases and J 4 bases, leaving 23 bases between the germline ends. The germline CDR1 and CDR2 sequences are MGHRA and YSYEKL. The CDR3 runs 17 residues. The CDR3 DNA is TGCGCCAGCAGCCGGACAGATTCGGCGGGAAGCAGTTACGAGCAGTACTTC. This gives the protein CASSRTDSAGSSYEQYF.

The CDR3 spells CASSPPFGSQEAEQYF. The CDR3 nucleotides read TGTGCCAGCAGCCCCCCCTTTGGCAGTCAGGAAGCCGAGCAGTACTTC. The chain uses TRBV13 and TRBJ2-7; unclear D gene. The CDR3 runs to 16 residues. V was pared by 5 bases and J by 6 bases, with 23 bases between. Germline V gene lookup returns CDR1 PRHDT and CDR2 FYEKMQ (reference sequence).

This CDR3 reads CASSLGGVGKNIQYF. For the CDR3, the DNA is TGTGCCAGCAGCTTAGGGGGAGTTGGCAAAAACATTCAGTACTTC. This sequence joins TRBV7-9 and TRBJ2-4; D may be TRBD2 (5 bases). The CDR3 covers 15 residues. The germline V gene encodes CDR1 SEHNR and CDR2 FQNEAQ (reference sequence). The germline V and J ends were trimmed by 1 base and 3 bases, with 10 bases remaining between them.

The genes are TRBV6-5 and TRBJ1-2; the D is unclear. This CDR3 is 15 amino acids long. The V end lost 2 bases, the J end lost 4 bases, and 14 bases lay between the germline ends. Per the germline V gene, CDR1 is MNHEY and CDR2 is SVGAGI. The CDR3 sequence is CASSYLPSMIYGYTF. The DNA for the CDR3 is TGTGCCAGCAGTTACCTTCCTTCTATGATCTATGGCTACACCTTC.

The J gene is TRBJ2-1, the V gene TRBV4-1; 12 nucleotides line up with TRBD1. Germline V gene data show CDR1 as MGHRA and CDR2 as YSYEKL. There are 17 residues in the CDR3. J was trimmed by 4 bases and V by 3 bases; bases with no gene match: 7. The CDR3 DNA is TGCGCCAGCAGCCAGGGGACAGGGGGCGCCCATTACAATGAGCAGTTCTTC. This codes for CASSQGTGGAHYNEQFF.

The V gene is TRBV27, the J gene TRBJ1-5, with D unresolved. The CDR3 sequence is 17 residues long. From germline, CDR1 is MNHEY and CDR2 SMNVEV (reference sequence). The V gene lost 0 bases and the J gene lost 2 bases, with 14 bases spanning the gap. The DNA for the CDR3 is TGTGCCAGCAGTTTATCAGTGCCCGTCGGTGGCAATCAGCCCCAGCATTTT. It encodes CASSLSVPVGGNQPQHF.

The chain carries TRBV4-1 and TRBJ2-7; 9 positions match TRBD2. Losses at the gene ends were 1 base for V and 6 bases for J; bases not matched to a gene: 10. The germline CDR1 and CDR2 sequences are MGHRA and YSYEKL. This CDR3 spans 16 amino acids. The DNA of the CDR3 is TGCGCCAGCAGCCAAGTTTCTAGCGGGAACTCTGGCGAGCAGTACTTC. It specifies CASSQVSSGNSGEQYF.

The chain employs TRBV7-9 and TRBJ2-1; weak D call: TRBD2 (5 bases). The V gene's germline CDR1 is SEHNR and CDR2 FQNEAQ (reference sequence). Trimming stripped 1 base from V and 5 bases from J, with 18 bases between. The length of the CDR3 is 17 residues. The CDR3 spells CASSLVSSPGYHNEQFF. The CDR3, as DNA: TGTGCCAGCAGCTTAGTATCCTCCCCGGGGTACCACAATGAGCAGTTCTTC.

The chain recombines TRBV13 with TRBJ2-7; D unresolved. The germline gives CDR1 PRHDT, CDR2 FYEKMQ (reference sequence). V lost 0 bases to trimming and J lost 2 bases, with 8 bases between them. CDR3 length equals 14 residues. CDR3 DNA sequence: TGTGCCAGCAGCTTAGGCTCTACCACCTACGAGCAGTACTTC. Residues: CASSLGSTTYEQYF. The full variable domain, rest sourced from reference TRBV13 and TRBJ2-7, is AAGVIQSPRHLIKEKRETATLKCYPIPRHDTVYWYQQGPGQDPQFLISFYEKMQSDKGSIPDRFSAQQFSDYHSELNMSSLELGDSALYFCASSLGSTTYEQYFGPGTRLTVT.

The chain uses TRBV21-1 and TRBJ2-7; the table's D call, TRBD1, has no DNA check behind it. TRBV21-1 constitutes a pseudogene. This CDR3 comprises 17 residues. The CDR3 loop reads CASSPGQGTPPTYEQYF. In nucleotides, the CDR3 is TGTGCCAGCAGTCCGGGACAGGGTACTCCCCCTACCTACGAGCAGTACTTC.

CDR3 bases: TGTGCCAGCACCCCCTTAAGCTCTGGGGCCAACGTCCTGACTTTC. Its protein product is CASTPLSSGANVLTF. This chain joins TRBV6-5 and TRBJ2-6; D is uncertain. V lost 7 bases, J lost 0 bases, and 10 bases lay in between. Germline CDR1 is MNHEY and CDR2 is SVGAGI. The CDR3 is 15 amino acids.

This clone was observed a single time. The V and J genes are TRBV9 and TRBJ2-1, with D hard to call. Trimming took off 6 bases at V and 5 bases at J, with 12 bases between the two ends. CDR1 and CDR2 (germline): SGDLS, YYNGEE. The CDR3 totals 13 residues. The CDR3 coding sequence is TGTGCCAGCACCGCCCCTCTCAACAATGAGCAGTTCTTC. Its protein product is CASTAPLNNEQFF.

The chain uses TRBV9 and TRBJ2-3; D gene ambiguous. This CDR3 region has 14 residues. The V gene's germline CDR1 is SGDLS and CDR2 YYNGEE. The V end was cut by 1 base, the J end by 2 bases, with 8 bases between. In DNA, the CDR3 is TGTGCCAGCAGCGTAAACAGCATCACAGATACGCAGTATTTT. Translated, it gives CASSVNSITDTQYF.

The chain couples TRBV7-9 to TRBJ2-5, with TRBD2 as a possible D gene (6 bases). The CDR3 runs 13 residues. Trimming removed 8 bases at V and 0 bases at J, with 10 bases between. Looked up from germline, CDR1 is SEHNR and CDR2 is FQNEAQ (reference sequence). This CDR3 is CASHSGYQETQYF. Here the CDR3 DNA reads TGTGCCAGCCATAGCGGTTACCAAGAGACCCAGTACTTC.

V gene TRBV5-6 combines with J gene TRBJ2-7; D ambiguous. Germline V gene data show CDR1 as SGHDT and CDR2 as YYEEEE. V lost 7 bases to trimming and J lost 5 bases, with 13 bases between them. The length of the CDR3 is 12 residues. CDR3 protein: CASSLLGNEQYF. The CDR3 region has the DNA TGTGCCAGCTCCCTTCTGGGTAACGAGCAGTACTTC.

Here the CDR3 DNA reads TGTGCCAGCAGCTTATTAGGCGGTACAGATACGCAGTATTTT. Protein product: CASSLLGGTDTQYF. V usage is TRBV7-2 and J usage is TRBJ2-3, with no clear D. The CDR3 has 14 amino acids. Germline-derived CDR1 and CDR2 are SGHTA and FQGNSA. Trimming pared 2 bases from V and 3 bases from J, leaving 9 bases between.

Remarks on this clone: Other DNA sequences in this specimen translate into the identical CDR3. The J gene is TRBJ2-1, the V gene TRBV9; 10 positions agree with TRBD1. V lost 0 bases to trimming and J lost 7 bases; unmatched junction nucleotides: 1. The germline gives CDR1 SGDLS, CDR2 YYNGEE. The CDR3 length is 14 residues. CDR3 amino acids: CASSVGTGGNEQFF. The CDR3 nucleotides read TGTGCCAGCAGCGTAGGGACAGGGGGGAATGAGCAGTTCTTC.

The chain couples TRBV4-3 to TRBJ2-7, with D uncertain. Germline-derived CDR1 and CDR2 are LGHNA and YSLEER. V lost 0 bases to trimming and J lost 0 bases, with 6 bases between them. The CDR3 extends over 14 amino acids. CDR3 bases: TGCGCCAGCAGCCAAGATGGCTACTCCTACGAGCAGTACTTC. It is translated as CASSQDGYSYEQYF.

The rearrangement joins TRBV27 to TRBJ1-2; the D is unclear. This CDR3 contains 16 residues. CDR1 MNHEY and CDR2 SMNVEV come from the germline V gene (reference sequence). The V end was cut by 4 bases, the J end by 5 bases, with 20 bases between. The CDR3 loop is CASSYTHPTAGYGYTF. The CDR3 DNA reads TGTGCCAGCAGTTATACCCATCCCACGGCCGGTTATGGCTACACCTTC.

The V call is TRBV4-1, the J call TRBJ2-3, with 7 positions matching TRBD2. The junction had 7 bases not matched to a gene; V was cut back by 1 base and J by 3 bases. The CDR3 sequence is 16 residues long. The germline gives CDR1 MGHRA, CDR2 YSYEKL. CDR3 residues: CASSQVVGRVTDTQYF. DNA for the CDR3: TGCGCCAGCAGCCAAGTGGTGGGGAGGGTGACAGATACGCAGTATTTT.